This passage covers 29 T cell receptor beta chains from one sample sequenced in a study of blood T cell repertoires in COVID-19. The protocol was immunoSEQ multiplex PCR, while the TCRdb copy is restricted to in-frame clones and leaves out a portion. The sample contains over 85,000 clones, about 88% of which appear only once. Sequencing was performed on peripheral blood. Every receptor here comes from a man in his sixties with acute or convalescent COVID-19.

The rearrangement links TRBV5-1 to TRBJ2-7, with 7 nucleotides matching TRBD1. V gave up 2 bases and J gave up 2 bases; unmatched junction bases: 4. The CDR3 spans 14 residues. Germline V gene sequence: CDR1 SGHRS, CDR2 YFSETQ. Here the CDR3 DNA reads TGCGCCAGCAGCTTTTCCAGGGGGACCTACGAGCAGTACTTC. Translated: CASSFSRGTYEQYF.

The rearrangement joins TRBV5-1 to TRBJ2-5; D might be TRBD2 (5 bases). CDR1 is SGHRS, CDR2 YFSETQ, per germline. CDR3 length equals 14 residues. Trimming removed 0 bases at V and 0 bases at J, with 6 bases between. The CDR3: CASSLAGNQETQYF. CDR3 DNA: TGCGCCAGCAGCTTGGCCGGGAACCAAGAGACCCAGTACTTC.

In DNA form, the CDR3 reads TGTGCCAGCAGCCCGGGACAGTCCTACGAGCAGTACTTC. It encodes CASSPGQSYEQYF. The rearrangement joins TRBV7-2 to TRBJ2-7; 7 nucleotides agree with TRBD1. Germline trimming cut 5 bases from V and 1 base from J; bases unmatched to any gene: 2. Germline CDR1 is SGHTA and CDR2 is FQGNSA. This CDR3 is 13 amino acids long.

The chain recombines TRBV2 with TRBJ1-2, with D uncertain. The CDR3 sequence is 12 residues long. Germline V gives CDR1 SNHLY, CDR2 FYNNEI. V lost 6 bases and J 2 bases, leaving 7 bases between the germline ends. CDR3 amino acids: CASRLGNYGYTF. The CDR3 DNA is TGTGCCAGCAGGCTCGGGAACTATGGCTACACCTTC.

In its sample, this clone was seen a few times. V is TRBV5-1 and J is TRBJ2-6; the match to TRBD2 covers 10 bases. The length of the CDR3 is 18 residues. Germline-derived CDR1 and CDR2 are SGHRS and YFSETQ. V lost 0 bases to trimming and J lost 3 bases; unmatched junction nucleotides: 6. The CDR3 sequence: CASSLEVAGGFGANVLTF. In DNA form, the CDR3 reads TGCGCCAGCAGCTTGGAGGTAGCGGGAGGATTTGGGGCCAACGTCCTGACTTTC.

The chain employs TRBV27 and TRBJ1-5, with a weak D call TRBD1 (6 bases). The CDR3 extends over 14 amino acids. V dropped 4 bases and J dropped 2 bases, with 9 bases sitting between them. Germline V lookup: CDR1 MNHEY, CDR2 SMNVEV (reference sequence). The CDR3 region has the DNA TGTGCCAGCAGTTCACACAGGGGCAATCAGCCCCAGCATTTT. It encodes CASSSHRGNQPQHF.

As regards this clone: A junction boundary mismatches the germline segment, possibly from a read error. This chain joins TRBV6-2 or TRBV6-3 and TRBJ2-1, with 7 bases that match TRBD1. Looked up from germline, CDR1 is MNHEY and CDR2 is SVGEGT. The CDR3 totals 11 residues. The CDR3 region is CASSRPGQHFF. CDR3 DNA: TGTGCCAGCAGTCGACCGGGACAGCACTTCTTC.

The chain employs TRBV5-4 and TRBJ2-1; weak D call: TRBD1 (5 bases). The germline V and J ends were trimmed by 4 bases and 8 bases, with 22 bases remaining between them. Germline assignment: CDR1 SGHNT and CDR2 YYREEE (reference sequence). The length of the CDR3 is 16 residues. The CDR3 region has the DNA TGTGCCAGCAGCGTACCACAGGCGTACGAGTCCGATGAGCAGTTCTTC. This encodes CASSVPQAYESDEQFF. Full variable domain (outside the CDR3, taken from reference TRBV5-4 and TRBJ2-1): ETGVTQSPTHLIKTRGQQVTLRCSSQSGHNTVSWYQQALGQGPQFIFQYYREEENGRGNFPPRFSGLQFPNYSSELNVNALELDDSALYLCASSVPQAYESDEQFFGPGTRLTVL.

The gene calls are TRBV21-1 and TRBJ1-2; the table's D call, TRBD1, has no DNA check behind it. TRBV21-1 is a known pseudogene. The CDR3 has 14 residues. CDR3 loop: CASSPQDRLYGYTF. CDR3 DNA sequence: TGTGCCAGCAGCCCCCAGGACAGGCTCTATGGCTACACCTTC.

The CDR3 sequence is CASSLATGTSGGWQFF. The CDR3 coding sequence is TGTGCCAGCAGCTTAGCGACAGGGACTAGCGGGGGTTGGCAGTTCTTC. This rearrangement joins TRBV7-2 to TRBJ2-1, with 14 bases aligning to TRBD2. Germline trimming cut 0 bases from V and 12 bases from J; bases unmatched to any gene: 7. Germline V CDR1 and CDR2: SGHTA, FQGNSA. This CDR3 contains 16 residues.

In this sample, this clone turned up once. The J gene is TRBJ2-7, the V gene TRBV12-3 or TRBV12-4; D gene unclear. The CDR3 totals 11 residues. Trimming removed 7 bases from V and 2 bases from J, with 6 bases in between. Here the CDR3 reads CASTSAYEQYF. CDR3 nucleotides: TGTGCCAGCACTTCTGCCTACGAGCAGTACTTC.

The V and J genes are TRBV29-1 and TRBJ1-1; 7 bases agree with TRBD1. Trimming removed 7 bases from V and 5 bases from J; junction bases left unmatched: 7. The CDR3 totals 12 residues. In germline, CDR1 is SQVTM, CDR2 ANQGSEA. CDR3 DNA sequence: TGCAGCGCTCGGGACAGACTGACTGAAGCTTTCTTT. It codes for CSARDRLTEAFF.

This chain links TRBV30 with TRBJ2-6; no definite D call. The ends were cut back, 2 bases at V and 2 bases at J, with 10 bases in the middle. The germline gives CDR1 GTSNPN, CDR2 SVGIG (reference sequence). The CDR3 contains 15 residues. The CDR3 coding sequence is TGTGCCTGGAGTTCTATTCTGGCTGGGGCCAACGTCCTGACTTTC. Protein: CAWSSILAGANVLTF.

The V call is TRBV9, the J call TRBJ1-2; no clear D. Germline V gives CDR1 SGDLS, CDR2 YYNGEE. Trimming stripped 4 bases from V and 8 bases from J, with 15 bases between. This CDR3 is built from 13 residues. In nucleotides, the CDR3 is TGTGCCAGCAGCACCGGTCGAGGCTTAGGCTACACCTTC. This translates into CASSTGRGLGYTF.

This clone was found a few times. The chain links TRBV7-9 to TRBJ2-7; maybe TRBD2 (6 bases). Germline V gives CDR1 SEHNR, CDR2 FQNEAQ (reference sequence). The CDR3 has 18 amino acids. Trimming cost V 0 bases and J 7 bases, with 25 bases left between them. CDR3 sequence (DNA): TGTGCCAGCAGCTTAGCGCCCCCCGGGCGGAGGGCTTATTTTGAGCAGTACTTC. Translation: CASSLAPPGRRAYFEQYF.

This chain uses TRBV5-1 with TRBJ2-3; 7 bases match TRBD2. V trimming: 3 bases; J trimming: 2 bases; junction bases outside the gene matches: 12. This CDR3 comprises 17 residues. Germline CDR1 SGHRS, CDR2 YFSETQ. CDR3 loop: CASSSTGLPTYTDTQYF. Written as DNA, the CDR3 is TGCGCCAGCAGCTCAACGGGACTACCGACTTACACAGATACGCAGTATTTT.

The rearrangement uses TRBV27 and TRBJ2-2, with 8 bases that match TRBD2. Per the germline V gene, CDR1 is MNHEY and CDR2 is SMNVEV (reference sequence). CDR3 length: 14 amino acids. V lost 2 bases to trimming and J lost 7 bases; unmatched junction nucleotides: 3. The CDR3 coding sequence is TGTGCCAGCAGTTTAATAGCGGGAATCGGGGAGCTGTTTTTT. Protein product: CASSLIAGIGELFF.

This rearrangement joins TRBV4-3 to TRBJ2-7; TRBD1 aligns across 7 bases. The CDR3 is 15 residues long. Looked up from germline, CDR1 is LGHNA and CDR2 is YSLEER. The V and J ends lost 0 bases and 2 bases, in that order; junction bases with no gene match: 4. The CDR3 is CASSQDPGQTYEQYF. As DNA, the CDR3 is TGCGCCAGCAGCCAAGACCCGGGACAGACCTACGAGCAGTACTTC.

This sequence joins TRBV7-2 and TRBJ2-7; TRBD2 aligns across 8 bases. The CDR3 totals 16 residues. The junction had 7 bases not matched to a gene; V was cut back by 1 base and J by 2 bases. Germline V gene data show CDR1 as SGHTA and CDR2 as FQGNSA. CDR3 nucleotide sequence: TGTGCCAGCAGCTTAGGGGTTGGCGGGGGGACCTACGAGCAGTACTTC. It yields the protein CASSLGVGGGTYEQYF.

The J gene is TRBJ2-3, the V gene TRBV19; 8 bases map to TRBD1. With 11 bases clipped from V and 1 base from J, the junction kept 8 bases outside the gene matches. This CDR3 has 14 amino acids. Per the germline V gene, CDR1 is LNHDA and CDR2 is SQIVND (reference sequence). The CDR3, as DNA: TGTGCCTCTCGCGCGGACAGGGGCACAGATACGCAGTATTTT. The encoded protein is CASRADRGTDTQYF.

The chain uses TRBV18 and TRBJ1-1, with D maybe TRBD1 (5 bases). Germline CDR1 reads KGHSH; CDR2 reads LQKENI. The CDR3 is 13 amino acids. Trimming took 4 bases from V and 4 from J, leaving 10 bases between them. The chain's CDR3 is CASSLAGGTEAFF. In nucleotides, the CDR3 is TGTGCCAGCTCACTCGCCGGGGGCACTGAAGCTTTCTTT.

As DNA, the CDR3 is TGTGCCAGTAGTATTCGTCCCGGGACAGCAGGAAGCTCCTATAATTCACCCCTCCACTTT. Translating it yields CASSIRPGTAGSSYNSPLHF. V and J are TRBV19 and TRBJ1-6, with TRBD1 matching 7 bases. V gave up 3 bases and J gave up 0 bases; unmatched junction bases: 14. The CDR3 is made up of 20 amino acids. Germline loops: CDR1 LNHDA, CDR2 SQIVND (reference sequence).

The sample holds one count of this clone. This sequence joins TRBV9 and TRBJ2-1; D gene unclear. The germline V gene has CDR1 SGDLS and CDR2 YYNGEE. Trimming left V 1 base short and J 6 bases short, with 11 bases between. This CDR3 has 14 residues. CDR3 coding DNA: TGTGCCAGCAGCGTACAGGCGAGCACCAATGAGCAGTTCTTC. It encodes CASSVQASTNEQFF.

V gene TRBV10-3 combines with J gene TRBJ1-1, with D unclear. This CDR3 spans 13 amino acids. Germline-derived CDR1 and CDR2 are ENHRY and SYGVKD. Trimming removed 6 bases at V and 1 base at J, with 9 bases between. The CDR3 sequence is CAIRITENTEAFF. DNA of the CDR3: TGTGCCATCAGGATTACAGAGAACACTGAAGCTTTCTTT.

CDR3: CSGLGEETQYF. Written as DNA, the CDR3 is TGCAGCGGGTTAGGGGAAGAGACCCAGTACTTC. The chain carries TRBV29-1 and TRBJ2-5; D is perhaps TRBD1 (5 bases). Germline-derived CDR1 and CDR2 are SQVTM and ANQGSEA. This CDR3 has 11 residues. Trimming removed 7 bases at V and 3 bases at J, with 9 bases between.

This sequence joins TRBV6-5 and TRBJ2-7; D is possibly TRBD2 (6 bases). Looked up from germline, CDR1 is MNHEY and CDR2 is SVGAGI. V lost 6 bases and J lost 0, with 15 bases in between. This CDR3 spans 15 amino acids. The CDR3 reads CASRASEGGSYEQYF. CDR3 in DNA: TGTGCCAGCAGGGCCTCGGAGGGAGGCTCCTACGAGCAGTACTTC.

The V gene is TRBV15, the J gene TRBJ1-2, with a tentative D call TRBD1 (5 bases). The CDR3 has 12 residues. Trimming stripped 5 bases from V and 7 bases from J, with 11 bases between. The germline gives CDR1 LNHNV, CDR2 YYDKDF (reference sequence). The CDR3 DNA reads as TGTGCCACCAGCCAGGGAATCGGTGGCTACACCTTC. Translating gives CATSQGIGGYTF. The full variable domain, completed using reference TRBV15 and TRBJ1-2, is DAMVIQNPRYQVTQFGKPVTLSCSQTLNHNVMYWYQQKSSQAPKLLFHYYDKDFNNEADTPDNFQSRRPNTSFCFLDIRSPGLGDTAMYLCATSQGIGGYTFGSGTRLTVV.

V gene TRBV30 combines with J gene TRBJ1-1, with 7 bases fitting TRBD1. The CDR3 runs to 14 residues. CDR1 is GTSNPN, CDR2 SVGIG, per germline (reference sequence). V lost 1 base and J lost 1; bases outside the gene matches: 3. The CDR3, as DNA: TGTGCCTGGAGTGAGGGACAGCAGAACACTGAAGCTTTCTTT. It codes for CAWSEGQQNTEAFF. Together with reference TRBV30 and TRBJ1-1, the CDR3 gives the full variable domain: SQTIHQWPATLVQPVGSPLSLECTVEGTSNPNLYWYRQAAGRGLQLLFYSVGIGQISSEVPQNLSASRPQDRQFILSSKKLLLSDSGFYLCAWSEGQQNTEAFFGQGTRLTVV.

CDR3 amino acids: CASSTILGGPTDTQYF. CDR3 nucleotide sequence: TGTGCCAGCAGCACCATTTTGGGGGGGCCCACAGATACGCAGTATTTT. The gene calls are TRBV7-2 and TRBJ2-3, with D perhaps matching TRBD2 (7 bases). The CDR3 covers 16 residues. V was pared by 5 bases and J by 2 bases, with 17 bases between. Germline V gene lookup returns CDR1 SGHTA and CDR2 FQGNSA.